Listed below are T cell receptor beta chains from one sample, sequenced in a study of beta chain features in type 1 diabetes. The method was immunoSEQ multiplex PCR; TCRdb's version includes in-frame clones alone and lacks a portion of them. The sample records over 300,000 clones, roughly 8.8% being singletons. Material for sequencing was central memory CD4+ T cells from blood. The source is a man aged 25 to 40 with type 1 diabetes. Each CDR3 is given with its conserved first and last residue. Fields, in order: V gene, CDR3 length, D gene, CDR3 protein. D genes are given only for firm matches.

TRBV11-2	12	.	CASSSEGSGYTF
TRBV6-6	16	TRBD1	CASARPGQGDTGELFF
TRBV11-2	16	TRBD1	CASSHPGARGRAKAFF
TRBV29-1	15	.	CSVRSAATNTGELFF
TRBV9	14	.	CASSPLGDTGELFF
TRBV6-5	11	.	CASSYQGGYTF
TRBV11-2	15	.	CASSLEFAGSYGYTF
TRBV14	13	.	CASSPPTPPPLFF
TRBV7-2	13	.	CASSLGQNYGYTF
TRBV15	14	.	CATSRVSRLDIQYF
TRBV2	14	.	CASSGRGMNTEAFF
TRBV6-5	15	.	CASSLGHSGANVLTF
TRBV19	15	TRBD1	CASRLTGTGANVLTF
TRBV29-1	13	.	CSVQIRDPYEQYF
TRBV28	13	.	CASSFSGETEAFF
TRBV29-1	13	.	CSVVDRARDTQYF
TRBV9	15	.	CASNRGALNTGELFF
TRBV7-2	15	TRBD2	CASSSRRGDTDTQYF
TRBV9	14	.	CASSDRGGADTQYF
TRBV13	15	.	CASSLGQASYEKLFF
TRBV5-1	14	TRBD1	CASSGTGRQETQYF
TRBV14	17	TRBD1	CASSRVGQQLQNTEAFF
TRBV9	15	.	CASSVSGDSLGEQYF
TRBV11-2	16	TRBD1	CASSLALGQGAGEAFF
TRBV9	16	.	CASSLEGSSPPDTQYF
TRBV2	13	.	CASSGDREDTQYF
TRBV30	12	.	CAWNRHTDTQYF
TRBV11-2	16	TRBD1	CASRYQGGGYNSPLHF